The next 5 T cell receptor beta chains were all read from a single sample in a study of T cell responses to AZD1222 COVID-19 vaccine. Using immunoSEQ multiplex PCR, the repertoire was profiled, and TCRdb retains in-frame clones only, with some absent. This sample has around 180,000 clones, with around 88% found just once. The sequencing here drew on peripheral blood, taken on day 0 of AZD1222 vaccination. All receptors come from an adult in good health.

The V and J genes are TRBV5-1 and TRBJ2-2, with TRBD1 identical over 10 bases. Germline V gene sequence: CDR1 SGHRS, CDR2 YFSETQ. The CDR3 runs 15 residues. The ends lost 5 bases at V and 4 bases at J; junction bases unmatched: 5. The CDR3 DNA reads as TGCGCCAGCAGGGGCGACAGGGGGCGCACCGGGGAGCTGTTTTTT. Its protein product is CASRGDRGRTGELFF.

CDR3 in DNA: TGCGCCAGCAGCTTGGCCGGCGGGACAGGGGGTCGCGAGCAGTACTTC. Residues: CASSLAGGTGGREQYF. The chain has TRBV5-1 and TRBJ2-7, with 11 bases that match TRBD1. This CDR3 region has 16 residues. The V gene end was trimmed by 0 bases and the J gene end by 6 bases; junction bases not matched to a gene: 8. In germline, CDR1 is SGHRS, CDR2 YFSETQ.

This chain links TRBV19 with TRBJ1-2; no clear D. Germline CDR1 reads LNHDA; CDR2 reads SQIVND (reference sequence). This CDR3 spans 15 amino acids. V lost 0 bases and J 0 bases, leaving 8 bases between the germline ends. The CDR3 is CASSIDSPANYGYTF. The CDR3 bases are TGTGCCAGTAGTATAGACAGCCCCGCTAACTATGGCTACACCTTC.

This chain uses TRBV29-1 with TRBJ2-2, with D perhaps matching TRBD1 (6 bases). Trimming removed 5 bases at V and 0 bases at J, with 13 bases between. Germline loops: CDR1 SQVTM, CDR2 ANQGSEA. CDR3 length: 15 residues. The CDR3 nucleotides are TGCAGCGTTTTCACCGGGACATCGAACACCGGGGAGCTGTTTTTT. Encoded protein: CSVFTGTSNTGELFF.

This chain links TRBV7-8 with TRBJ2-1, with TRBD2 matching over 8 bases. Looked up from germline, CDR1 is SGHVS and CDR2 is FQNEAQ. V shed 6 bases, J shed 6 bases, and the junction held 16 bases outside the gene matches. The CDR3 has 17 amino acids. The CDR3 DNA reads as TGTGCCAGCAGTCGGAACCTAGCGGGTGTGGTCTCCAATGAGCAGTTCTTC. Its translation is CASSRNLAGVVSNEQFF.